The 14 T cell receptor beta chains given below trace back to one sample, sequenced in a study of T cell responses to AZD1222 COVID-19 vaccine (dated by TCRdb to 2020 to 2022). Per the publication, the time point label means: about 28 days (+/-7) after the second vaccine dose. Library generation was performed with the immunoSEQ multiplex PCR assay. Imported from immuneACCESS, the table was reduced by TCRdb to in-frame sequences with V and J called. These copies leave out some clones; in studies compared against another copy, an unresolved V gene accounts for under half, and the cause of the remainder is not known. In this sample the table shows 110,000 to 150,000 clones, around 92% of which occur a single time. Roughly 3.5% of the sample lies in the top ten. The source was peripheral blood, collected 28 days after the second AZD1222 dose. The origin of the receptors is an adult who received the AZD1222 COVID-19 vaccine.

This rearrangement joins TRBV2 to TRBJ1-3; perhaps TRBD1 as D (6 bases). CDR3 length: 16 residues. The germline V and J ends were trimmed by 2 bases and 0 bases, with 11 bases remaining between them. The germline V gene encodes CDR1 SNHLY and CDR2 FYNNEI. The CDR3 sequence is CASSEIRGFSGNTIYF. CDR3 in DNA: TGTGCCAGCAGTGAAATCAGGGGATTCTCTGGAAACACCATATATTTT.

The chain is built from TRBV18 and TRBJ2-5, with D perhaps TRBD2 (6 bases). Germline V gene data show CDR1 as KGHSH and CDR2 as LQKENI. With 3 bases removed from V and 1 base from J, the gap between germline ends came to 6 bases. This CDR3 spans 13 amino acids. The DNA of the CDR3 is TGTGCCAGCTCACCTAGCGGCCAAGAGACCCAGTACTTC. The encoded protein is CASSPSGQETQYF.

The rearrangement links TRBV29-1 to TRBJ2-1, with 11 bases matching TRBD2. The CDR3 covers 13 residues. Germline V gene sequence: CDR1 SQVTM, CDR2 ANQGSEA. V shed 7 bases and J 6 bases; nucleotides not matched to a gene: 5. The CDR3 region has the DNA TGCAGCGGTCGTACTAGCGGGAGCAATGAGCAGTTCTTC. This gives the protein CSGRTSGSNEQFF.

This rearrangement joins TRBV5-4 to TRBJ2-3, with 8 bases lining up with TRBD2. Germline-derived CDR1 and CDR2 are SGHNT and YYREEE (reference sequence). V trimming: 0 bases; J trimming: 3 bases; junction bases outside the gene matches: 12. CDR3 size: 18 residues. The CDR3 DNA reads as TGTGCCAGCAGCTTGGAGCCCAGAGGACTAGCCTCAACAGATACGCAGTATTTT. It codes for CASSLEPRGLASTDTQYF.

This clone came up once. The chain is built from TRBV19 and TRBJ1-6, with 9 nucleotides matching TRBD1. Germline trimming cut 4 bases from V and 7 bases from J; bases unmatched to any gene: 8. Germline V CDR1 and CDR2: LNHDA, SQIVND (reference sequence). The CDR3 consists of 16 residues. In DNA, the CDR3 is TGTGCCAGTAGTACAACAGGGGGCGGAAGGAATTCACCCCTCCACTTT. This encodes CASSTTGGGRNSPLHF.

This clone was detected only once. The chain uses TRBV19 and TRBJ2-1, with 7 bases lining up with TRBD1. The length of the CDR3 is 13 residues. Germline CDR1 and CDR2: LNHDA and SQIVND (reference sequence). The V segment lost 4 bases and the J segment 7 bases; nucleotides outside the gene matches: 4. Written as DNA, the CDR3 is TGTGCCAGTAGTAGACAGGGCCCGAATGAGCAGTTCTTC. It is translated as CASSRQGPNEQFF.

The rearrangement links TRBV18 to TRBJ2-1; no reliable D call. CDR3 size: 16 residues. V lost 2 bases, J lost 0 bases, and 11 bases lay in between. Germline V gene sequence: CDR1 KGHSH, CDR2 LQKENI. The CDR3 reads CASSPRVASSYNEQFF. In nucleotides, the CDR3 is TGTGCCAGCTCACCAAGGGTAGCCAGCTCCTACAATGAGCAGTTCTTC.

The V and J genes are TRBV9 and TRBJ1-2, with D maybe TRBD1 (6 bases). The CDR3 runs 15 residues. Trimming stripped 4 bases from V and 8 bases from J, with 21 bases between. Germline lookup yields CDR1 SGDLS and CDR2 YYNGEE. The CDR3 spells CASSSGTRLFYGYTF. In DNA form, the CDR3 reads TGTGCCAGCAGCTCCGGGACAAGACTATTTTACGGCTACACCTTC.

This sequence joins TRBV28 and TRBJ2-3; the D gene is possibly TRBD2 (5 bases). The CDR3 has 13 residues. Trimming pared 6 bases from V and 15 bases from J, leaving 22 bases between. The germline V gene has CDR1 MDHEN and CDR2 SYDVKM. CDR3 DNA: TGTGCCAGCAGCCCAGACCTCCAGCGGCAGACTTATTTT. It translates to CASSPDLQRQTYF.

The chain combines TRBV4-1 with TRBJ2-1, with no clear D. Trimming pared 4 bases from V and 3 bases from J, leaving 13 bases between. The CDR3 is 15 residues long. Germline CDR1 MGHRA, CDR2 YSYEKL. In DNA, the CDR3 is TGCGCCAGCAGCCCCGGGTCTCAGGACTACAATGAGCAGTTCTTC. Translation: CASSPGSQDYNEQFF.

This chain uses TRBV25-1 with TRBJ2-7; D possibly corresponds to TRBD1 (5 bases). The germline V and J ends were trimmed by 1 base and 6 bases, with 16 bases remaining between them. Germline V lookup: CDR1 MGHDK, CDR2 SYGVNS. The CDR3 length is 15 residues. The CDR3 protein is CASSEWAGILGEQYF. The CDR3 DNA sequence: TGTGCCAGCAGTGAATGGGCAGGGATACTTGGCGAGCAGTACTTC.

V gene TRBV28 combines with J gene TRBJ2-1; D assignment may be TRBD1 or TRBD2 (5 bases each). Germline loops: CDR1 MDHEN, CDR2 SYDVKM. Trimming removed 3 bases at V and 1 base at J, with 19 bases between. The CDR3 contains 18 residues. CDR3 DNA: TGTGCCAGCAGTTTGGGGGATGGTAGCGCCACTTCCTACAATGAGCAGTTCTTC. Encoded protein: CASSLGDGSATSYNEQFF. Combining the CDR3 with reference TRBV28 and TRBJ2-1 gives the whole variable domain DVKVTQSSRYLVKRTGEKVFLECVQDMDHENMFWYRQDPGLGLRLIYFSYDVKMKEKGDIPEGYSVSREKKERFSLILESASTNQTSMYLCASSLGDGSATSYNEQFFGPGTRLTVL.

V is TRBV13 and J is TRBJ2-7; D is uncertain. Per germline, CDR1 PRHDT and CDR2 FYEKMQ (reference sequence). The CDR3 is made up of 13 amino acids. The V end was cut by 5 bases, the J end by 4 bases, with 12 bases between. Here the CDR3 DNA reads TGTGCCAGCAGCCAATTGACTGGATACGAGCAGTACTTC. It translates to CASSQLTGYEQYF.

V usage is TRBV10-3 and J usage is TRBJ1-2; TRBD1 is a possible D gene (6 bases). Per the germline V gene, CDR1 is ENHRY and CDR2 is SYGVKD. The V end was cut by 10 bases, the J end by 2 bases, with 11 bases between. The CDR3 is 12 residues long. The CDR3, as DNA: TGTGCCACTAGACAGGAAAACTATGGCTACACCTTC. Protein product: CATRQENYGYTF.